This T cell receptor beta chain was found in a study of cytomegalovirus exposure and HLA in healthy donors. Study-wide background: Earlier, some 200 million T cells were analyzed, and 117 million unique TCR beta sequences were found among them.

On this clone: Its antigen is unknown.

CDR3 length equals 13 residues. Germline loops: CDR1 MNHNS, CDR2 SASEGT. Between the trimmed V and J ends, which lost 3 bases and 4 bases, there was a span of 9 bases. Study-level findings and limits: As a later analysis revealed, the rate of TCR association differed by HLA locus, with DRB1 most and HLA-C fewest.

PCR employed 60 Vbeta and 13 Jbeta primers. Authors' data handling: Later analysis identified tens of millions of unique TCR beta chains, 9 million to 12 million shared. Repertoires were generated with immunoSEQ multiplex PCR, while TCRdb's copy carries only in-frame clones and drops some. V, J and clone size are those of that table, while D and trimming were read from the DNA. The table records 65,000 to 95,000 clones, around 85% of them present only once. The receptor's source is a human donor in good health. This chain uses TRBV6-1 with TRBJ2-5; D gene ambiguous. Sequenced sample: PBMCs. CDR3: CASSDRGRETQYF. CDR3 bases: TGTGCCAGCAGTGATCGCGGTAGAGAGACCCAGTACTTC.